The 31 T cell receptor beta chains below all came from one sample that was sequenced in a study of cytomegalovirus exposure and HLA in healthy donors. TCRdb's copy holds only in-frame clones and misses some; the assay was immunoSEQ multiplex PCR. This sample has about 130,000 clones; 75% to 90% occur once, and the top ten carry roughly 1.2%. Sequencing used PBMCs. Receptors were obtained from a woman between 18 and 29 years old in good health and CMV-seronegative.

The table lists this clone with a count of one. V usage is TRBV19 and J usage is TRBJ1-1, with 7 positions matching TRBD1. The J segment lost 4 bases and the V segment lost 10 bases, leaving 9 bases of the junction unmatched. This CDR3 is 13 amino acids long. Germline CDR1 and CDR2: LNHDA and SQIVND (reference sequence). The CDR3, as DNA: TGTGCCACTCGCCCAGGGGGGACCACTGAAGCTTTCTTT. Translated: CATRPGGTTEAFF. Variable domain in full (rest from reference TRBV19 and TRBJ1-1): DGGITQSPKYLFRKEGQNVTLSCEQNLNHDAMYWYRQDPGQGLRLIYYSQIVNDFQKGDIAEGYSVSREKKESFPLTVTSAQKNPTAFYLCATRPGGTTEAFFGQGTRLTVV.

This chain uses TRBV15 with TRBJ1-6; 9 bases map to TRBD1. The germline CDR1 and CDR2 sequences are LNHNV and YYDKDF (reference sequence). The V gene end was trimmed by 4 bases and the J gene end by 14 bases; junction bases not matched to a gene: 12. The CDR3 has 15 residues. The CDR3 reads CATSMNRGRGGALHF. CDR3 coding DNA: TGTGCCACCAGCATGAACAGGGGGCGGGGTGGGGCCCTCCACTTT.

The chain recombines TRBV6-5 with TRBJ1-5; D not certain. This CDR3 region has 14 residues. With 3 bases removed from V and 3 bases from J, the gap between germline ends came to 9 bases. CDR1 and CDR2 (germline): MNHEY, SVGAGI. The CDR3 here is CASSYAGLNQPQHF. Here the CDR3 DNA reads TGTGCCAGCAGTTATGCTGGGCTCAATCAGCCCCAGCATTTT.

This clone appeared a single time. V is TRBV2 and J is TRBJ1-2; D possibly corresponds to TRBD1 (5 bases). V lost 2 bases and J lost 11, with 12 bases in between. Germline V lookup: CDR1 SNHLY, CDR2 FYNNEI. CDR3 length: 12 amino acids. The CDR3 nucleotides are TGTGCCAGCAGTGAAATTAGGGGAGGGTACACCTTC. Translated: CASSEIRGGYTF.

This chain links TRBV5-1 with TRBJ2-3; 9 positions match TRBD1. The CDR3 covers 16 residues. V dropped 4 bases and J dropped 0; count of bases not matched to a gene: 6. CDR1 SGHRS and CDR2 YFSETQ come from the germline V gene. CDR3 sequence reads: CASSRPGQGSTDTQYF. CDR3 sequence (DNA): TGCGCCAGCAGCCGGCCGGGACAGGGTAGCACAGATACGCAGTATTTT.

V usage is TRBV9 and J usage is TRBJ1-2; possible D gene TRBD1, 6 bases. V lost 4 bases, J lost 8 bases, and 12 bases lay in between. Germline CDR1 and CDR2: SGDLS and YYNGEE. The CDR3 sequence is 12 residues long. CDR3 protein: CASSPGQWGYTF. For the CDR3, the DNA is TGTGCCAGCAGCCCCGGACAGTGGGGCTACACCTTC.

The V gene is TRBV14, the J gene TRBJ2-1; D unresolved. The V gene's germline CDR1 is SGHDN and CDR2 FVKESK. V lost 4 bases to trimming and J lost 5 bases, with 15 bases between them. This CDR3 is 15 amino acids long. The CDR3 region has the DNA TGTGCCAGCAGCCGATTCGGGTTCAGTGACAATGAGCAGTTCTTC. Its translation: CASSRFGFSDNEQFF.

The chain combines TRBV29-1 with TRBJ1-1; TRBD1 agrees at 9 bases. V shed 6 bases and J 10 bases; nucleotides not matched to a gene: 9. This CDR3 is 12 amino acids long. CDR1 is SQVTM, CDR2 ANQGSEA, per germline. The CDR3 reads CSVADRGYGAFF. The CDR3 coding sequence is TGCAGCGTAGCAGACAGGGGGTATGGAGCTTTCTTT. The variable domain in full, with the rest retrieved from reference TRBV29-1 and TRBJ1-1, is SAVISQKPSRDICQRGTSLTIQCQVDSQVTMMFWYRQQPGQSLTLIATANQGSEATYESGFVIDKFPISRPNLTFSTLTVSNMSPEDSSIYLCSVADRGYGAFFGQGTRLTVV.

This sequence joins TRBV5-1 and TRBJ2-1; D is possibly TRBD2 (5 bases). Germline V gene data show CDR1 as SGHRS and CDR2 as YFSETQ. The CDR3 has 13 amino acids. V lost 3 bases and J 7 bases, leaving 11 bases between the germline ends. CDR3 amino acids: CASSSEVGNEQFF. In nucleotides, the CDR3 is TGCGCCAGCAGCTCGGAGGTGGGAAATGAGCAGTTCTTC.

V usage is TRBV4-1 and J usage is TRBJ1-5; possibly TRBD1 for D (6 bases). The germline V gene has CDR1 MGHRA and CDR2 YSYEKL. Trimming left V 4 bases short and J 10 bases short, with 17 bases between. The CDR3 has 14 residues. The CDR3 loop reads CASSRTTGPTPQHF. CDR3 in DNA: TGCGCCAGCAGCCGGACAACAGGGCCAACCCCCCAGCATTTT.

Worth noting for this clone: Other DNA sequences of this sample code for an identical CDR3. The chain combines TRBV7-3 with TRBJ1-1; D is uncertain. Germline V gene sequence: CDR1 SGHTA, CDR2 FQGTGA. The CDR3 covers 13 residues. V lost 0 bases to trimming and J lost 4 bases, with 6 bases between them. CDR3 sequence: CASSLTGVTEAFF. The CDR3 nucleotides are TGTGCCAGCAGCTTAACCGGGGTCACTGAAGCTTTCTTT.

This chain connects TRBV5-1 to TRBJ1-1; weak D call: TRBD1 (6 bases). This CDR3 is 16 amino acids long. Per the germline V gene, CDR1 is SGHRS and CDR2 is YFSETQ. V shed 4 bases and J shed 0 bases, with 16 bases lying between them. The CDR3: CASSPPRTELNTEAFF. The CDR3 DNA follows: TGCGCCAGCAGCCCACCGAGGACAGAACTGAACACTGAAGCTTTCTTT.

CDR3 loop: CASMGGTGSYSNQPQHF. The CDR3 bases are TGTGCCAGTATGGGGGGGACAGGGAGTTATAGCAATCAGCCCCAGCATTTT. The chain uses TRBV19 and TRBJ1-5, with 9 nucleotides matching TRBD1. The CDR3 loop spans 17 amino acids. In germline, CDR1 is LNHDA, CDR2 SQIVND (reference sequence). V was pared by 7 bases and J by 0 bases, with 10 bases of the junction left unmatched.

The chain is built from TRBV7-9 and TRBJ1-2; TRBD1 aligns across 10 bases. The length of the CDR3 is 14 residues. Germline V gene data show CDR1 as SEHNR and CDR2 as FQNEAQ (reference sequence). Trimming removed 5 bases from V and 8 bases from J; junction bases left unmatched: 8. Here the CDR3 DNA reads TGTGCCAGCAGCACCGCGACAGGGGGCGCAGGCTACACCTTC. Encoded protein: CASSTATGGAGYTF.

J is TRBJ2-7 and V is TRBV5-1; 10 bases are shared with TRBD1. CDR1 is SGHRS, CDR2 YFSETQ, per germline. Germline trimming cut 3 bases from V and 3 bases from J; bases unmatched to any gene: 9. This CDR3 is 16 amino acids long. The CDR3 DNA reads TGCGCCAGCAGCTCAGCCGGGACAGGGGTAATCTACGAGCAGTACTTC. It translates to CASSSAGTGVIYEQYF.

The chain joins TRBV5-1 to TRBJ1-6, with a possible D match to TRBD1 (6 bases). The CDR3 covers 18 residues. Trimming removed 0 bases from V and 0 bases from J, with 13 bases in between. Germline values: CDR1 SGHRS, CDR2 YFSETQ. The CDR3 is CASSLALGGSSYNSPLHF. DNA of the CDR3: TGCGCCAGCAGCTTGGCGTTAGGGGGAAGCTCCTATAATTCACCCCTCCACTTT.

The CDR3 coding sequence is TGTGCCAGCAGCCTTACAGGGGGCGTGTTTTTT. It codes for CASSLTGGVFF. The chain carries TRBV6-6 and TRBJ1-4; 9 positions agree with TRBD1. This CDR3 has 11 amino acids. The V and J ends lost 6 bases and 15 bases, in that order; junction bases with no gene match: 5. Germline CDR1 MNHNY, CDR2 SVGAGI (reference sequence).

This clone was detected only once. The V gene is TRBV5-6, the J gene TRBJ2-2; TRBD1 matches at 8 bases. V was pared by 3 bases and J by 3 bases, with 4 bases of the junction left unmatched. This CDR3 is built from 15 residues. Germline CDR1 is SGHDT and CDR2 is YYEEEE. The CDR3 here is CASSSQGAYTGELFF. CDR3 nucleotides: TGTGCCAGCAGCTCCCAGGGGGCCTACACCGGGGAGCTGTTTTTT.

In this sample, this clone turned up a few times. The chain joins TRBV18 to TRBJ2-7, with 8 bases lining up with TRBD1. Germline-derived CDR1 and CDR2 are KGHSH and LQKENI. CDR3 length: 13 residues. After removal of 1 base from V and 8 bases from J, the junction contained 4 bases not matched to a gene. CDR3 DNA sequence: TGTGCCAGCTCACCACAGGACAGGGACAAGCAGTACTTC. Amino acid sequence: CASSPQDRDKQYF.

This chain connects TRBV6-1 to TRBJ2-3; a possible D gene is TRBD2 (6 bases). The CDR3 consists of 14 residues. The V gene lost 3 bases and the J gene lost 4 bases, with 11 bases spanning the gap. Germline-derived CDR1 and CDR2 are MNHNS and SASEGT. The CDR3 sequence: CASSDLGGADTQYF. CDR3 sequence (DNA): TGTGCCAGCAGTGACCTTGGCGGGGCAGATACGCAGTATTTT.

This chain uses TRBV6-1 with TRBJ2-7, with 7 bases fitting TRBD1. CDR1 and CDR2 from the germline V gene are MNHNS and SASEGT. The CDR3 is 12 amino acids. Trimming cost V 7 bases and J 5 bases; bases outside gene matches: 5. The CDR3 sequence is CASNDRAHEQYF. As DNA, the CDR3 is TGTGCCAGCAACGACAGGGCCCACGAGCAGTACTTC.

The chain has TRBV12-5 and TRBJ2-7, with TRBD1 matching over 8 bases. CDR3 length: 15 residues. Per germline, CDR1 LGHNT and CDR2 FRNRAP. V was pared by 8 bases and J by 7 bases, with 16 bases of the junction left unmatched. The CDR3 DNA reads TGTGCTAGTCTACTTTTTTGGGACAGGCCTACGGAGCAGTACTTC. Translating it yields CASLLFWDRPTEQYF.

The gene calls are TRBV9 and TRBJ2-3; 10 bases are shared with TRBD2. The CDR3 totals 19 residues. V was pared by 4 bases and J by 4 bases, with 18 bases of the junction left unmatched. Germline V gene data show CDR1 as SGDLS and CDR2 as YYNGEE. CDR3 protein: CASSLKATSGYTKPDTQYF. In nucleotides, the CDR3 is TGTGCCAGCAGCCTCAAGGCGACTAGCGGGTATACGAAACCAGATACGCAGTATTTT.

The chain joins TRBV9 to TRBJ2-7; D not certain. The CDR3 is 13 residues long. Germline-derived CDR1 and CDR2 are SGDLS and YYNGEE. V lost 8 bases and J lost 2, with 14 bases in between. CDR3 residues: CASSPGLTYEQYF. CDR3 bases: TGTGCCAGTTCACCGGGTCTGACCTACGAGCAGTACTTC.

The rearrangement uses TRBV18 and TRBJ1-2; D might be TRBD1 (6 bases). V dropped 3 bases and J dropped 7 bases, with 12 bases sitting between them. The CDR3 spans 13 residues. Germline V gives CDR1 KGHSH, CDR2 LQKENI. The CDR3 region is CASSPTGSSGYTF. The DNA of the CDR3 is TGTGCCAGCTCACCCACAGGGAGCTCTGGCTACACCTTC.

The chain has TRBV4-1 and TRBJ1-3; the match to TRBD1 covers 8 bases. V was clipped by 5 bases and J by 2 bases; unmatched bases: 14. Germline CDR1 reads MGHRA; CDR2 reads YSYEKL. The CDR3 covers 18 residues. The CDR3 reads CASSYGTGLGVAGNTIYF. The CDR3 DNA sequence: TGCGCCAGCAGCTACGGGACAGGACTTGGCGTGGCTGGAAACACCATATATTTT.

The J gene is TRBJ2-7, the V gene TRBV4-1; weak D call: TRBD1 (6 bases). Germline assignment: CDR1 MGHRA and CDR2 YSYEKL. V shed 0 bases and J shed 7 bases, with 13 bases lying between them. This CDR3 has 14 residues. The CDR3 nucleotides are TGCGCCAGCAGCCAAGATGGGGGCCCCGGGGAGCAGTACTTC. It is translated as CASSQDGGPGEQYF.

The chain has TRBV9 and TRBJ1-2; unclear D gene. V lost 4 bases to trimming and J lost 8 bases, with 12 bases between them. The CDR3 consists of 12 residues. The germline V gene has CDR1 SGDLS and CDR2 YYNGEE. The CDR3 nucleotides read TGTGCCAGCAGCCCCCCGGGTGGAGGCTACACCTTC. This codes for CASSPPGGGYTF. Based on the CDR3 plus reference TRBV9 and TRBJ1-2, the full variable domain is DSGVTQTPKHLITATGQRVTLRCSPRSGDLSVYWYQQSLDQGLQFLIQYYNGEERAKGNILERFSAQQFPDLHSELNLSSLELGDSALYFCASSPPGGGYTFGSGTRLTVV.

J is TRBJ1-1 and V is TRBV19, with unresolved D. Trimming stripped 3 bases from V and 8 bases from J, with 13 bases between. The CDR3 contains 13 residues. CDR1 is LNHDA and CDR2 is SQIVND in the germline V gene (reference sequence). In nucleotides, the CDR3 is TGTGCCAGTAGTATTGGCAGTTTCTTGGAAGCTTTCTTT. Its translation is CASSIGSFLEAFF.

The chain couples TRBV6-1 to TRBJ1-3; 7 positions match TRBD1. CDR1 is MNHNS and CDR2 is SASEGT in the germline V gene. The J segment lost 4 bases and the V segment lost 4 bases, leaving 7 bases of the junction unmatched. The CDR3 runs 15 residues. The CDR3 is CASSVIGGSGNTIYF. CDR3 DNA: TGTGCCAGCAGTGTCATAGGGGGCTCGGGAAACACCATATATTTT.

The CDR3, as DNA: TGTGCCAGCAGTTTATTAGGGGCCCTTTACAATGAGCAGTTCTTC. Translated, it gives CASSLLGALYNEQFF. The rearrangement uses TRBV27 and TRBJ2-1; D is possibly TRBD1 (5 bases). Germline CDR1 is MNHEY and CDR2 is SMNVEV (reference sequence). Trimming took 1 base from V and 4 from J, leaving 11 bases between them. This CDR3 spans 15 amino acids.